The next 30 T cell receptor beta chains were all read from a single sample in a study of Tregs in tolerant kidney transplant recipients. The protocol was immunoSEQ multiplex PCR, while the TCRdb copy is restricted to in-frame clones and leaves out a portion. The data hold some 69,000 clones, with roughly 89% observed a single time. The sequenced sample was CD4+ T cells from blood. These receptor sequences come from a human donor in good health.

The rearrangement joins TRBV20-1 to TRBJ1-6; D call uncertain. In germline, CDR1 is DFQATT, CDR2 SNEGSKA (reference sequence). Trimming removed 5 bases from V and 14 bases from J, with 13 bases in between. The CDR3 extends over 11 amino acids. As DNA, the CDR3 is TGCAGTGCTCCCGCATATGGGGCCCTCCACTTT. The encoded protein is CSAPAYGALHF.

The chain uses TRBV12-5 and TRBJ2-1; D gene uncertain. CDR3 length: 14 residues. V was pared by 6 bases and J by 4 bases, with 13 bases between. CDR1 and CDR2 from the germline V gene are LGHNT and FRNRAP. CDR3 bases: TGTGCTAGTGGGTTCGTTCTAACATACAATGAGCAGTTCTTC. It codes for CASGFVLTYNEQFF.

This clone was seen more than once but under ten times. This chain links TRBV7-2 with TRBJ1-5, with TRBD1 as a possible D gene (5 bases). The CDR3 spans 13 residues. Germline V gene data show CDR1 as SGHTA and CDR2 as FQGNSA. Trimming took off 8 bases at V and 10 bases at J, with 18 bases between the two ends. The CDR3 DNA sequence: TGTGCCAGCGGCCGGGACGGCAATGGACCCCAGCATTTT. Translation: CASGRDGNGPQHF.

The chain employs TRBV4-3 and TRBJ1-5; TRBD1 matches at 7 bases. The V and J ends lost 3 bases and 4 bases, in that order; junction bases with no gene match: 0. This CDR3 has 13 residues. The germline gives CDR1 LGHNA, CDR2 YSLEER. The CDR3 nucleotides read TGCGCCAGCAGCCAGGGACAGAATCAGCCCCAGCATTTT. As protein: CASSQGQNQPQHF.

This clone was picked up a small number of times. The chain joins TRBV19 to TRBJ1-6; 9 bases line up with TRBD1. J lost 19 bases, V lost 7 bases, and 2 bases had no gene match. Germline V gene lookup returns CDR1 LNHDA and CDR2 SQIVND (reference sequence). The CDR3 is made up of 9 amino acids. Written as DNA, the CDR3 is TGTGCCAGTATCGGACAGGGGCACTTT. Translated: CASIGQGHF.

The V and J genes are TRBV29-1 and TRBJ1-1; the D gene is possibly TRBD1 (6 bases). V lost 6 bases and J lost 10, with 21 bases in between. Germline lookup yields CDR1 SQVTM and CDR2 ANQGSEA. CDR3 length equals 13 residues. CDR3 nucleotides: TGCAGCGTCGGAGGGGGAGACATGGGACGAGCTTTCTTT. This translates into CSVGGGDMGRAFF.

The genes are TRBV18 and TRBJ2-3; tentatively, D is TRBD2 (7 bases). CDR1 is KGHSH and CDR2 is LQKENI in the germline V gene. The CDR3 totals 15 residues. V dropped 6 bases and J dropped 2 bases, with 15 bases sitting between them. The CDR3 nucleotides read TGTGCCAGCTCCGGTGCGGGGGCCCCCACAGATACGCAGTATTTT. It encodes CASSGAGAPTDTQYF.

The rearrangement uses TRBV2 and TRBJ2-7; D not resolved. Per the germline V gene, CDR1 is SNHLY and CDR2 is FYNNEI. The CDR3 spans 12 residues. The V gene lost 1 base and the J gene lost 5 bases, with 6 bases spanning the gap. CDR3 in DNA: TGTGCCAGCAGTGAAGGTGGCGACGAGCAGTACTTC. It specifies CASSEGGDEQYF. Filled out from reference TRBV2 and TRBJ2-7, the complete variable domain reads EPEVTQTPSHQVTQMGQEVILRCVPISNHLYFYWYRQILGQKVEFLVSFYNNEISEKSEIFDDQFSVERPDGSNFTLKIRSTKLEDSAMYFCASSEGGDEQYFGPGTRLTVT.

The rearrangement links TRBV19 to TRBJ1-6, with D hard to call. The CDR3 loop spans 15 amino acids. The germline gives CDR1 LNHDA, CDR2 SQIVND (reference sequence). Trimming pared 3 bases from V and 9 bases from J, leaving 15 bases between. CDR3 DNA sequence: TGTGCCAGTAGTATGACAAAGGGTTATGGTTCACCCCTCCACTTT. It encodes CASSMTKGYGSPLHF.

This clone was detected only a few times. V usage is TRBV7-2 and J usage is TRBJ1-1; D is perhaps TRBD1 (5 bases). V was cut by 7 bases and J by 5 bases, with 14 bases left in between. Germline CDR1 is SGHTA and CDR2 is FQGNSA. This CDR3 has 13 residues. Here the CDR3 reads CASILRGWTEAFF. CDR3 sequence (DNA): TGTGCCAGCATCCTTAGGGGATGGACTGAAGCTTTCTTT.

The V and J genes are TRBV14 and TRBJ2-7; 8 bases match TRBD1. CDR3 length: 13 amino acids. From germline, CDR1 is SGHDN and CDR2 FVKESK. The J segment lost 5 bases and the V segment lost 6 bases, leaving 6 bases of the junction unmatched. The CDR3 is CASRRTGSNEQYF. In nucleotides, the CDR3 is TGTGCCAGCAGGAGGACAGGGAGTAACGAGCAGTACTTC.

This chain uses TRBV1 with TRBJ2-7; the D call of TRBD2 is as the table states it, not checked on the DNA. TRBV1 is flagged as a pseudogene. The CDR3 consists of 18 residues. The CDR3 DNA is TGCACCAGCAGCCAAGAATTCCTCGGGACTAGCGGGAGATACGAGCAGTACTTC. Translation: CTSSQEFLGTSGRYEQYF.

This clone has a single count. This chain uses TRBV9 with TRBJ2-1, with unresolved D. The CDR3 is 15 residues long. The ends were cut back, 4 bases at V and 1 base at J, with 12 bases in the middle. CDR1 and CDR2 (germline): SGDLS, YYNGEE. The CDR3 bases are TGTGCCAGCAGCACCCGACTTGCATCCTACAATGAGCAGTTCTTC. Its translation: CASSTRLASYNEQFF.

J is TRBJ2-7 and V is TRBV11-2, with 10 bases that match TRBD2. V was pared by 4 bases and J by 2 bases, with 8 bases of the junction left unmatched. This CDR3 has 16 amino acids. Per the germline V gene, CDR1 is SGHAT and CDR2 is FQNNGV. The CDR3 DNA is TGTGCCAGCAGCTCCGGAGGGACTAGCGACCCCTACGAGCAGTACTTC. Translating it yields CASSSGGTSDPYEQYF.

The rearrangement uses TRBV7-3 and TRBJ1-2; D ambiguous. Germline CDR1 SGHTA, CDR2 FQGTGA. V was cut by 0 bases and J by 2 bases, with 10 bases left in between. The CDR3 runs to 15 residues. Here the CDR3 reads CASSLTGSGNYGYTF. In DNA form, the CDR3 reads TGTGCCAGCAGCTTAACGGGTTCCGGGAACTATGGCTACACCTTC.

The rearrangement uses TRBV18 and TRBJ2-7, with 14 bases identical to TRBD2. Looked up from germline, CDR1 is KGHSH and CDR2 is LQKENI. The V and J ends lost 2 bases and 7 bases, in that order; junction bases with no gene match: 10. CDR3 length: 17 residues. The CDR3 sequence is CASSPGTSGSLRGEQYF. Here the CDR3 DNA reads TGTGCCAGCTCACCAGGGACTAGCGGGAGCCTCAGGGGTGAGCAGTACTTC.

CDR3 sequence reads: CASSPRAQPQHF. DNA of the CDR3: TGTGCCAGCTCACCGCGCGCTCAGCCCCAGCATTTT. This chain joins TRBV18 and TRBJ1-5; D ambiguous. CDR1 KGHSH and CDR2 LQKENI come from the germline V gene. Trimming cost V 3 bases and J 6 bases, with 6 bases left between them. The CDR3 is made up of 12 amino acids.

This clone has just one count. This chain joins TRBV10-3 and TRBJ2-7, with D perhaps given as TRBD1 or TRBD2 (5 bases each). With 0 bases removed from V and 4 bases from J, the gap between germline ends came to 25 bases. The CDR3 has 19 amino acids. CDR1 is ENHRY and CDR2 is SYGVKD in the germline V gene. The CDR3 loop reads CAISESGPGRVRRGYEQYF. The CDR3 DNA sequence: TGTGCCATCAGTGAGTCGGGGCCAGGGAGAGTTCGAAGGGGATACGAGCAGTACTTC.

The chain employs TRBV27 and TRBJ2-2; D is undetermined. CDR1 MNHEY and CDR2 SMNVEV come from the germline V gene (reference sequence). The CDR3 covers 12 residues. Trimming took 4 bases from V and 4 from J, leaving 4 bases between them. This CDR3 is CASSWTTGELFF. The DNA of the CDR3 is TGTGCCAGCAGTTGGACCACCGGGGAGCTGTTTTTT.

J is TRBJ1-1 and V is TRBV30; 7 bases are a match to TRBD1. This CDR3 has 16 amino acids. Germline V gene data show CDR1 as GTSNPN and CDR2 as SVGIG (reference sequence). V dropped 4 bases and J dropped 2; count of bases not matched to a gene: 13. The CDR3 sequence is CAWNLRQGARNTEAFF. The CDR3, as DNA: TGTGCCTGGAACCTCCGACAGGGAGCCCGCAACACTGAAGCTTTCTTT.

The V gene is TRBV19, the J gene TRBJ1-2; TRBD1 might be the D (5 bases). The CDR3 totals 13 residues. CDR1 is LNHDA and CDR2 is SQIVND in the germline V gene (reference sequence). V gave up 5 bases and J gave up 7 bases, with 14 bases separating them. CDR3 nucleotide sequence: TGTGCCAGTAGTCTCCGGGACCGAGGTGGCTACACCTTC. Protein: CASSLRDRGGYTF.

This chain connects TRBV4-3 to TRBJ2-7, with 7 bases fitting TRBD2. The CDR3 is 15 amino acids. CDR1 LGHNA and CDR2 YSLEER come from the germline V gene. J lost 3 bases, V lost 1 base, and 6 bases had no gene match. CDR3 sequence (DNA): TGCGCCAGCAGCCAAGTTGGGGGGGGGATCTACGAGCAGTACTTC. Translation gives CASSQVGGGIYEQYF.

CDR3 region: CASSMTGAVSGNTIYF. The DNA for the CDR3 is TGCGCCAGCAGCATGACAGGGGCCGTCTCTGGAAACACCATATATTTT. The V and J genes are TRBV5-1 and TRBJ1-3, with TRBD1 identical over 8 bases. J lost 0 bases, V lost 4 bases, and 6 bases had no gene match. The CDR3 has 16 amino acids. Per the germline V gene, CDR1 is SGHRS and CDR2 is YFSETQ.

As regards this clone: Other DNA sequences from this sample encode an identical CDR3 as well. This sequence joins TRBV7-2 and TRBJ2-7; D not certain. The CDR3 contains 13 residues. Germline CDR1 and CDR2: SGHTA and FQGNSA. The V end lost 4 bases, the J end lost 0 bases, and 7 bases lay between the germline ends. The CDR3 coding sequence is TGTGCCAGCAGCTCTTATAGCTCCTACGAGCAGTACTTC. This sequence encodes CASSSYSSYEQYF.

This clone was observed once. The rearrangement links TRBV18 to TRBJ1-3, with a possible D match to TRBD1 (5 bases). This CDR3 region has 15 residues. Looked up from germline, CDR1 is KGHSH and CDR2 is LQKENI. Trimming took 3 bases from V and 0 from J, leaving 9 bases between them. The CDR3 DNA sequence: TGTGCCAGCTCACCTTCAGGGACCTCTGGAAACACCATATATTTT. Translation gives CASSPSGTSGNTIYF.

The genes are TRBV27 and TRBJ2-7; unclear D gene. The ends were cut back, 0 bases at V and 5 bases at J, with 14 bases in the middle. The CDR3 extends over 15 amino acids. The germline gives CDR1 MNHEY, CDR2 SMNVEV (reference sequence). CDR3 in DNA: TGTGCCAGCAGTTTATCCAGATTCATGGGTAACGAGCAGTACTTC. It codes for CASSLSRFMGNEQYF.

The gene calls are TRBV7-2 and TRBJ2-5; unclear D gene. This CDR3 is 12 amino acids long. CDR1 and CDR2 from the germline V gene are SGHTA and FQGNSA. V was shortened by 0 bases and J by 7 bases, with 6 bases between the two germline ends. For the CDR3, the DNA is TGTGCCAGCAGCTTAGCATCGAGGACCCAGTACTTC. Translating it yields CASSLASRTQYF.

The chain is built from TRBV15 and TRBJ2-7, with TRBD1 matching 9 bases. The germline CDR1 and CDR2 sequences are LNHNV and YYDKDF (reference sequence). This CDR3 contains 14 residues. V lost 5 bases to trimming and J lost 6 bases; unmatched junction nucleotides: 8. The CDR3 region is CATSPGTGYGEQYF. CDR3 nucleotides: TGTGCCACCAGCCCAGGGACAGGGTATGGCGAGCAGTACTTC.

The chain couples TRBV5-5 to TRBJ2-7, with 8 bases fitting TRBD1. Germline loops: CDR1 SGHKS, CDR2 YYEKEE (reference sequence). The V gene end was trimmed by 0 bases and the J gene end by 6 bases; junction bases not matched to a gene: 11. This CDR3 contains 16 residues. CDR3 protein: CASSLGQGRFRSEQYF. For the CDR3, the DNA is TGTGCCAGCAGCTTGGGACAGGGGCGTTTCAGAAGCGAGCAGTACTTC. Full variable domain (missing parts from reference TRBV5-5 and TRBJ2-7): DAGVTQSPTHLIKTRGQQVTLRCSPISGHKSVSWYQQVLGQGPQFIFQYYEKEERGRGNFPDRFSARQFPNYSSELNVNALLLGDSALYLCASSLGQGRFRSEQYFGPGTRLTVT.

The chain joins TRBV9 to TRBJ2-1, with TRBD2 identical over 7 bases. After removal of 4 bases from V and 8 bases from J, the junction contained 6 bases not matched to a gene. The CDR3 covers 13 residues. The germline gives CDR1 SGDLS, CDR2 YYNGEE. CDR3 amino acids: CASSPRGGDEQFF. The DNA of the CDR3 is TGTGCCAGCAGCCCACGCGGGGGTGATGAGCAGTTCTTC.